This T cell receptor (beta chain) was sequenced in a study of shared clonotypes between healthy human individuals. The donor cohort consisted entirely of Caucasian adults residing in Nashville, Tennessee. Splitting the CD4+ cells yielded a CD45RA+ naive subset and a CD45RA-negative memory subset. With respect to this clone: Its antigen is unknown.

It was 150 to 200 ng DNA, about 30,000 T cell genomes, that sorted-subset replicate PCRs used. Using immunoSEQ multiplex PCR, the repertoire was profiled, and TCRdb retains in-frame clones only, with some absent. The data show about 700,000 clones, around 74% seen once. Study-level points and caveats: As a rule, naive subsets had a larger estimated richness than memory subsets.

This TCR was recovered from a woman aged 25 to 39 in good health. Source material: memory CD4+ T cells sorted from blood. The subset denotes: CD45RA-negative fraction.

The CDR3 is CAWSTGTLNTEAFF. CDR3 coding DNA: TGTGCCTGGAGCACCGGGACACTGAACACTGAAGCTTTCTTT. The chain carries TRBV30 and TRBJ1-1; a possible D gene is TRBD1 (6 bases). With 3 bases removed from V and 0 bases from J, the gap between germline ends came to 11 bases. CDR1 is GTSNPN, CDR2 SVGIG, per germline (reference sequence). CDR3 length: 14 residues.